The clone carrying this T cell receptor (beta chain) was seen many times. What it binds is unknown. The sample is drawn from a study of T cells in Graves' hyperthyroidism and ophthalmopathy. Study overall: Initial diagnosis, before any treatment, was when peripheral blood was collected. Study-wide points: Before onset, ophthalmopathy was predicted by the model a median around 6.2 months earlier.

RNA transcripts gave rise to amplified TCR beta CDR3 regions. First-round RT-PCR targeting the TCR CDR3 was performed with the HTBI primer set. TCRdb re-derived calls from the multiplex PCR reads in MiXCR, one entry per CDR3 protein. The sample includes roughly 93,000 distinct CDR3 sequences, 51% of them seen just once. Exclusion followed for patients with uncontrolled infection, other autoimmune disease, pregnancy or lactation. V shed 6 bases and J 1 base; nucleotides not matched to a gene: 11. Germline CDR1 DFQATT, CDR2 SNEGSKA (reference sequence). This CDR3 is 15 amino acids long. The chain couples TRBV20-1 to TRBJ2-7, with 8 bases identical to TRBD2. The origin of this receptor is a middle-aged woman with Graves' hyperthyroidism. Sample: blood. The CDR3 loop reads CSAVSREGRSYEQYF. The DNA of the CDR3 is TGCAGTGCGGTCTCTCGGGAGGGACGGTCCTACGAGCAGTACTTC.